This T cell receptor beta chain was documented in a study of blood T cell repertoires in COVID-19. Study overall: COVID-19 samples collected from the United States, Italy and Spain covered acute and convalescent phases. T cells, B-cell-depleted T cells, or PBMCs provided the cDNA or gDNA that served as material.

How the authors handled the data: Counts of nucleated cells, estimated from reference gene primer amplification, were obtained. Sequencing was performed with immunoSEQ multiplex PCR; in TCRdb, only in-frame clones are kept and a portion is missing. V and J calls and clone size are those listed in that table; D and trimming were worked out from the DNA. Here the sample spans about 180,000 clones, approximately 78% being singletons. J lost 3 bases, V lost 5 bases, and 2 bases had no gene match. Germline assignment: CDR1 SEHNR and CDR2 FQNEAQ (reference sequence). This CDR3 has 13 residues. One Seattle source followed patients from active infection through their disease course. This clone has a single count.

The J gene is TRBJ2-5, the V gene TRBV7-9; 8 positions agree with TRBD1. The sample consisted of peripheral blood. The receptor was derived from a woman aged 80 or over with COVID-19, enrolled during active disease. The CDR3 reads CASSLDREETQYF. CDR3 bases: TGTGCCAGCAGCCTGGACAGGGAAGAGACCCAGTACTTC.